Included here is one T cell receptor (beta chain) sequence, with context. Its antigen is unidentified. The CDR3 has 17 residues. Germline CDR1 and CDR2: LNHDA and SQIVND (reference sequence). V trimming: 3 bases; J trimming: 12 bases; junction bases outside the gene matches: 17. These data belong to a study of T cell responses to AZD1222 COVID-19 vaccine. Findings and caveats of the study: Regions 160-218 and 743-854 dominated among vaccine-associated CD4 TCRs spanning spike.

Only in-frame clones appear in the TCRdb table, and some are missing; sequencing was by immunoSEQ multiplex PCR. The repertoire holds about 110,000 clones, with about nine tenths as singletons. This TCR was recovered from an adult who received the AZD1222 COVID-19 vaccine. This material consisted of peripheral blood, taken 28 days after the second AZD1222 dose. The chain employs TRBV19 and TRBJ1-6, with TRBD1 matching 7 bases. CDR3 in DNA: TGTGCCAGTAGTATGGGGGGCTCAAGACAGGGCTCTCGACCCCTCCACTTT. Its translation is CASSMGGSRQGSRPLHF.